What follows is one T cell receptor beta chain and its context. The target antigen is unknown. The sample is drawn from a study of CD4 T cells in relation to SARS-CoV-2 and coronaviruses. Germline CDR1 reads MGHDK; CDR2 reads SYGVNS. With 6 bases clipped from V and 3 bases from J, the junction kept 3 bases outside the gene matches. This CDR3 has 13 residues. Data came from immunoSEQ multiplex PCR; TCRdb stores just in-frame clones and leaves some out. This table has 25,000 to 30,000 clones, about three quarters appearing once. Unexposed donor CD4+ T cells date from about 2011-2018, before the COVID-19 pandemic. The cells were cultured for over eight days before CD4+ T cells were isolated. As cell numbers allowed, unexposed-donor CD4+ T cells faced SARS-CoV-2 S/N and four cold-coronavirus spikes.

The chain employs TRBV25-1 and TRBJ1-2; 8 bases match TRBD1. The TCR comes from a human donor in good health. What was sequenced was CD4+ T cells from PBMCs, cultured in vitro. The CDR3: CASSRTGHYGYTF. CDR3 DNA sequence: TGTGCCAGCAGCAGGACAGGGCACTATGGCTACACCTTC.